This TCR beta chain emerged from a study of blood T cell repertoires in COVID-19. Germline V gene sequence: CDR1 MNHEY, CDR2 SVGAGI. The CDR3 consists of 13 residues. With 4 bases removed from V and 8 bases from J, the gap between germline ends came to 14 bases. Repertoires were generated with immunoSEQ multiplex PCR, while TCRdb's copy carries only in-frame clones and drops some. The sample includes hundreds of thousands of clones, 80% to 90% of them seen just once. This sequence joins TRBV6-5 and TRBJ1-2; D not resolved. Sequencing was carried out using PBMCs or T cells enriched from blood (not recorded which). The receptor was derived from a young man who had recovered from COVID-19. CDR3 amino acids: CASSSRGRGGYTF. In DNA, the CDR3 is TGTGCCAGCAGTTCGCGAGGCCGTGGGGGCTACACCTTC.